The entry below describes one TCR beta chain. The antigen is unknown. The CDR3 has 17 amino acids. In germline, CDR1 is SGHTA, CDR2 FQGNSA. Unmatched junction bases numbered 7, after V lost 2 bases and J lost 5 bases. These data belong to a study of blood T cells in healthy people across ages. Notes on the study in general: Long-lived donors had more naive CD4+ cells and higher diversity than aged donors.

Each donor supplied approximately 10 milliliters of peripheral blood. Then a second PCR, running roughly 6 to 11 cycles, was carried out with a sample-barcoded 5' primer and a J-beta primer mix. TCRdb processed the 5' RACE reads anew with MiXCR; each CDR3 protein has one entry. The data hold fewer than 2,000,000 distinct CDR3 sequences, with about two fifths observed a single time. Specimen: blood. The V call is TRBV7-2, the J call TRBJ2-1; TRBD2 matches at 12 bases. The TCR comes from a human donor in good health. The CDR3 sequence: CASSLLILAGGNNEQFF. The CDR3 nucleotides are TGTGCCAGCAGCTTATTAATACTAGCGGGGGGTAACAATGAGCAGTTCTTC.